The 32 T cell receptor beta chains given below trace back to one sample, sequenced in a study of T cells in localized non-small cell lung cancer (TCRdb year 2020). Receptor libraries were prepared by the immunoSEQ multiplex PCR assay. TCRdb stores this immuneACCESS table with in-frame sequences only. Part of the clones is absent; in the studies checked, under half of the shortfall reflects unresolved V genes, and no reason is known for the rest. The sample has roughly 72,000 clones on record, approximately 80% of them singletons. The biggest ten clones account for nearly 9.5% of the sample. The sample here was peripheral blood, taken before any cancer treatment. The receptors shown here come from a female donor over 55 with stage I lung adenocarcinoma.

The gene calls are TRBV12-5 and TRBJ2-7; TRBD1 matches at 7 bases. The CDR3 totals 15 residues. Losses at the gene ends were 1 base for V and 4 bases for J; bases not matched to a gene: 7. Germline V gene data show CDR1 as LGHNT and CDR2 as FRNRAP. The CDR3 loop is CASGLEQGKFYEQYF. CDR3 nucleotides: TGTGCTAGTGGTTTGGAACAGGGGAAATTTTACGAGCAGTACTTC.

The genes are TRBV6-1 and TRBJ1-1, with 7 bases fitting TRBD1. V dropped 4 bases and J dropped 7; count of bases not matched to a gene: 3. This CDR3 comprises 12 residues. Germline V gene lookup returns CDR1 MNHNS and CDR2 SASEGT. This CDR3 is CASSADRVEAFF. The CDR3 region has the DNA TGTGCCAGCAGTGCAGACAGGGTTGAAGCTTTCTTT.

The chain employs TRBV21-1 and TRBJ2-7. TRBV21-1 is noted as a pseudogene. The CDR3 totals 11 residues. The CDR3 here is CASSKGYEQYF. Written as DNA, the CDR3 is TGTGCCAGCAGCAAAGGGTACGAGCAGTACTTC.

The sample holds a few counts of this clone. J is TRBJ1-4 and V is TRBV10-1, with 7 bases aligning to TRBD1. Germline CDR1 WNHNN, CDR2 SYGVQD (reference sequence). Germline trimming cut 7 bases from V and 5 bases from J; bases unmatched to any gene: 7. The CDR3 sequence is 14 residues long. CDR3: CASIRGQKNEKLFF. The CDR3 nucleotides are TGCGCCAGCATCCGGGGACAGAAGAATGAAAAACTGTTTTTT.

The chain carries TRBV30 and TRBJ1-1; D gene uncertain. Trimming removed 5 bases from V and 1 base from J, with 5 bases in between. Germline V gene lookup returns CDR1 GTSNPN and CDR2 SVGIG (reference sequence). This CDR3 is 11 amino acids long. The CDR3 bases are TGTGCCTGGGGAAAGAACACTGAAGCTTTCTTT. Translating it yields CAWGKNTEAFF.

The CDR3 DNA follows: TGTGCCAGCAGGAATCCGCAGGGGAACACCATATATTTT. Protein sequence: CASRNPQGNTIYF. The V call is TRBV9, the J call TRBJ1-3; D may be TRBD1 (6 bases). V gave up 5 bases and J gave up 7 bases, with 13 bases separating them. The CDR3 is 13 amino acids. Germline-derived CDR1 and CDR2 are SGDLS and YYNGEE. Based on the CDR3 plus reference TRBV9 and TRBJ1-3, the full variable domain is DSGVTQTPKHLITATGQRVTLRCSPRSGDLSVYWYQQSLDQGLQFLIQYYNGEERAKGNILERFSAQQFPDLHSELNLSSLELGDSALYFCASRNPQGNTIYFGEGSWLTVV.

The chain links TRBV7-2 to TRBJ1-4, with D unresolved. The V end lost 5 bases, the J end lost 0 bases, and 10 bases lay between the germline ends. Germline V gene sequence: CDR1 SGHTA, CDR2 FQGNSA. The CDR3 length is 15 residues. The CDR3 is CASSVDGTTNEKLFF. The CDR3 nucleotides are TGTGCCAGCAGCGTAGACGGTACAACTAATGAAAAACTGTTTTTT.

The gene calls are TRBV6-6 and TRBJ1-1, with TRBD1 as a possible D gene (6 bases). Germline V gene sequence: CDR1 MNHNY, CDR2 SVGAGI (reference sequence). V was cut by 4 bases and J by 8 bases, with 14 bases left in between. The CDR3 sequence is 13 residues long. In nucleotides, the CDR3 is TGTGCCAGCAGTTTTACAGGGCCCTCCGAAGCTTTCTTT. Residues: CASSFTGPSEAFF.

This clone has only one observation. The chain employs TRBV4-3 and TRBJ1-2; the D is unclear. CDR1 is LGHNA and CDR2 is YSLEER in the germline V gene. V was trimmed by 1 base and J by 3 bases, leaving 12 bases between them. This CDR3 is 15 amino acids long. The CDR3 sequence: CASSQGEARDYGYTF. CDR3 DNA: TGCGCCAGCAGCCAAGGTGAGGCGCGTGACTATGGCTACACCTTC.

V and J are TRBV5-8 and TRBJ1-2; unclear D gene. Between the trimmed V and J ends, which lost 4 bases and 8 bases, there was a span of 12 bases. Germline V lookup: CDR1 SGHTS, CDR2 YDEGEE. There are 12 residues in the CDR3. The CDR3 region has the DNA TGTGCCAGCAGCCCTCGGACGAGCGGCTACACCTTC. Amino acid sequence: CASSPRTSGYTF.

This chain links TRBV4-3 with TRBJ2-7; tentative D call: TRBD1 (5 bases). The CDR3 contains 17 residues. Looked up from germline, CDR1 is LGHNA and CDR2 is YSLEER. Trimming removed 0 bases at V and 4 bases at J, with 19 bases between. CDR3 sequence reads: CASSQDLDSLYPYEQYF. The CDR3 DNA follows: TGCGCCAGCAGCCAAGATCTCGACAGCCTATATCCGTACGAGCAGTACTTC.

The chain recombines TRBV30 with TRBJ1-2; D is unresolved. This CDR3 contains 14 residues. V shed 0 bases and J shed 7 bases, with 15 bases lying between them. Germline assignment: CDR1 GTSNPN and CDR2 SVGIG (reference sequence). The CDR3 sequence is CAWSVRGGRVGYTF. Written as DNA, the CDR3 is TGTGCCTGGAGTGTACGGGGAGGGCGGGTTGGCTACACCTTC.

The rearrangement joins TRBV10-3 to TRBJ1-1; D is ambiguous. The V and J ends lost 3 bases and 3 bases respectively, with 14 bases between them. Germline lookup yields CDR1 ENHRY and CDR2 SYGVKD. The CDR3 contains 15 residues. The CDR3 DNA follows: TGTGCCATCAGTGATACCGGGGTCGGGGACACTGAAGCTTTCTTT. Its protein is CAISDTGVGDTEAFF.

J is TRBJ2-5 and V is TRBV29-1, with 7 bases lining up with TRBD2. Per germline, CDR1 SQVTM and CDR2 ANQGSEA. After removal of 5 bases from V and 5 bases from J, the junction contained 14 bases not matched to a gene. The CDR3 sequence is 15 residues long. The CDR3 bases are TGCAGCGTTACCCCTCCGGGGGGTCCCAGTGAGACCCAGTACTTC. As protein: CSVTPPGGPSETQYF.

This chain links TRBV2 with TRBJ2-7; the match to TRBD2 covers 7 bases. Germline-derived CDR1 and CDR2 are SNHLY and FYNNEI. This CDR3 is built from 15 residues. After removal of 7 bases from V and 0 bases from J, the junction contained 9 bases not matched to a gene. In nucleotides, the CDR3 is TGTGCCAGCATCAGCGGGGCGGTTATCTCCTACGAGCAGTACTTC. Its protein product is CASISGAVISYEQYF.

J is TRBJ1-1 and V is TRBV5-1; no clear D gene. Trimming shortened V by 0 bases and J by 4 bases, and 16 bases separated the two germline ends. The CDR3 totals 16 residues. The germline V gene has CDR1 SGHRS and CDR2 YFSETQ. The CDR3, as DNA: TGCGCCAGCAGCTTGGAAGCGATGACCAGAGGCACTGAAGCTTTCTTT. Protein product: CASSLEAMTRGTEAFF.

The J gene is TRBJ2-1, the V gene TRBV15; 9 bases agree with TRBD2. Germline assignment: CDR1 LNHNV and CDR2 YYDKDF (reference sequence). V lost 9 bases to trimming and J lost 4 bases; unmatched junction nucleotides: 7. CDR3 size: 14 residues. The CDR3 DNA reads as TGTGCCACGCAGCCTAGCGGGGAATACAATGAGCAGTTCTTC. Residues: CATQPSGEYNEQFF.

This rearrangement joins TRBV5-1 to TRBJ2-2, with D unresolved. CDR1 is SGHRS and CDR2 is YFSETQ in the germline V gene. V was trimmed by 0 bases and J by 7 bases, leaving 10 bases between them. This CDR3 comprises 14 residues. The CDR3 bases are TGCGCCAGCAGCTTGGTTAGTACCAGCGGGGAGCTGTTTTTT. As protein: CASSLVSTSGELFF.

The chain couples TRBV5-8 to TRBJ1-3; TRBD1 matches 9 bases. Germline CDR1 SGHTS, CDR2 YDEGEE. With V trimmed by 2 bases and J by 3 bases, 3 bases remained unmatched. The CDR3 consists of 15 residues. The CDR3 here is CASSFMDRGGNTIYF. The CDR3 region has the DNA TGTGCCAGCAGCTTCATGGACAGGGGTGGAAACACCATATATTTT.

The chain employs TRBV6-1 and TRBJ1-2, with D perhaps matching TRBD1 (5 bases). Trimming cost V 3 bases and J 3 bases, with 11 bases left between them. The CDR3 has 14 amino acids. CDR1 is MNHNS and CDR2 is SASEGT in the germline V gene. In nucleotides, the CDR3 is TGTGCCAGCAGTGAGACTAGGACACACTATGGCTACACCTTC. Protein product: CASSETRTHYGYTF.

This chain connects TRBV28 to TRBJ2-7; D may be TRBD2 (6 bases). Germline V gene lookup returns CDR1 MDHEN and CDR2 SYDVKM. V was pared by 6 bases and J by 3 bases, with 15 bases between. The CDR3 is 14 amino acids. Written as DNA, the CDR3 is TGTGCCAGCAGCCCAAGACTAGTCAGCTACGAGCAGTACTTC. As protein: CASSPRLVSYEQYF.

In this sample, this clone turned up a few times. CDR3 region: CASSLVGLSNEKLFF. The DNA of the CDR3 is TGCGCCAGCAGCTTGGTGGGGTTATCTAATGAAAAACTGTTTTTT. The genes are TRBV5-1 and TRBJ1-4, with D unresolved. V was cut by 0 bases and J by 3 bases, with 9 bases left in between. Germline V lookup: CDR1 SGHRS, CDR2 YFSETQ. The CDR3 spans 15 residues.

The sample holds a few counts of this clone. V usage is TRBV4-2 and J usage is TRBJ2-6; weak D call: TRBD2 (6 bases). Germline CDR1 and CDR2: LGHNA and YNFKEQ. Trimming pared 0 bases from V and 1 base from J, leaving 22 bases between. The CDR3 consists of 21 residues. The CDR3 spells CASSQEVAGPGRRSGANVLTF. In DNA form, the CDR3 reads TGTGCCAGCAGCCAAGAAGTGGCGGGCCCGGGGAGGAGGTCTGGGGCCAACGTCCTGACTTTC.

The V call is TRBV19, the J call TRBJ1-2; possibly TRBD1 for D (5 bases). Germline-derived CDR1 and CDR2 are LNHDA and SQIVND (reference sequence). The CDR3 is made up of 17 amino acids. V shed 8 bases and J shed 3 bases, with 25 bases lying between them. The CDR3 loop is CASYPIGSGTGHYGYTF. The CDR3 coding sequence is TGTGCCAGTTACCCTATCGGAAGTGGAACGGGACACTATGGCTACACCTTC.

The chain uses TRBV7-2 and TRBJ2-3, with D possibly being TRBD2 (6 bases). V gave up 1 base and J gave up 0 bases, with 14 bases separating them. Looked up from germline, CDR1 is SGHTA and CDR2 is FQGNSA. The CDR3 loop spans 17 amino acids. In DNA, the CDR3 is TGTGCCAGCAGCTTAGATGCCTGGCGGGGTAGCACAGATACGCAGTATTTT. Translating it yields CASSLDAWRGSTDTQYF.

This chain joins TRBV19 and TRBJ2-7, with 9 bases lining up with TRBD2. Trimming took 8 bases from V and 0 from J; bases not matched to a gene: 8. CDR1 LNHDA and CDR2 SQIVND come from the germline V gene (reference sequence). The CDR3 has 15 residues. For the CDR3, the DNA is TGTGCCAGTGGGGGTAGCGGGAGTTCCTCCTACGAGCAGTACTTC. Translated: CASGGSGSSSYEQYF.

This clone was detected only once. The chain carries TRBV13 and TRBJ1-1, with TRBD1 matching 7 bases. The CDR3 is 14 residues long. With 3 bases clipped from V and 5 bases from J, the junction kept 6 bases outside the gene matches. Germline V gene data show CDR1 as PRHDT and CDR2 as FYEKMQ (reference sequence). In DNA form, the CDR3 reads TGTGCCAGCAGCTTTAGAGGGGGCCAGACTGAAGCTTTCTTT. The encoded protein is CASSFRGGQTEAFF.

The V gene is TRBV12-5, the J gene TRBJ2-1; TRBD1 agrees at 7 bases. CDR3 length: 12 amino acids. Germline CDR1 reads LGHNT; CDR2 reads FRNRAP. J gave up 12 bases and V 2 bases, and 4 bases lay outside the gene matches. The CDR3 nucleotides read TGTGCTAGTGGTTTGCTCCGGGACAGGCAGTTCTTC. This encodes CASGLLRDRQFF. The full variable domain, in which reference TRBV12-5 and TRBJ2-1 provide the parts outside the CDR3, is DARVTQTPRHKVTEMGQEVTMRCQPILGHNTVFWYRQTMMQGLELLAYFRNRAPLDDSGMPKDRFSAEMPDATLATLKIQPSEPRDSAVYFCASGLLRDRQFFGPGTRLTVL.

The sample holds a few counts of this clone. This CDR3 reads CASSLVGTSSYNEQFF. For the CDR3, the DNA is TGTGCCAGCAGCTTAGTGGGCACGAGCTCCTACAATGAGCAGTTCTTC. The chain is built from TRBV7-2 and TRBJ2-1, with D uncertain. Trimming shortened V by 1 base and J by 0 bases, and 10 bases separated the two germline ends. The CDR3 extends over 16 amino acids. Germline V gives CDR1 SGHTA, CDR2 FQGNSA.

V and J are TRBV11-1 and TRBJ2-7, with TRBD1 as a possible D gene (5 bases). The CDR3 consists of 15 residues. The V gene lost 2 bases and the J gene lost 7 bases, with 18 bases spanning the gap. From germline, CDR1 is SGHAT and CDR2 FQDESV (reference sequence). Here the CDR3 reads CASSLWSGNRGEQYF. The CDR3 bases are TGTGCCAGCAGCTTATGGTCAGGGAATCGTGGGGAGCAGTACTTC.

V is TRBV7-5 and J is TRBJ2-1; the table's D gene call, TRBD2, was not cross checked with the DNA. TRBV7-5 is a listed pseudogene. The CDR3 extends over 13 amino acids. The CDR3 here is CFPSWAGVLEQFF. The CDR3 nucleotides are TGTTTCCCCTCCTGGGCGGGAGTACTCGAGCAGTTCTTC.

The chain uses TRBV27 and TRBJ2-5; 11 bases are shared with TRBD1. Germline V gene lookup returns CDR1 MNHEY and CDR2 SMNVEV (reference sequence). J was trimmed by 6 bases and V by 8 bases; bases with no gene match: 5. CDR3 length: 13 residues. This CDR3 reads CASRDRGLKTQYF. The CDR3 DNA is TGTGCCAGCCGGGACAGGGGGTTGAAGACCCAGTACTTC.